The present entry profiles one TCR beta chain with its context. A single record per CDR3 protein comes from TCRdb applying MiXCR to the 5' RACE reads. Found here are around 240,000 distinct CDR3 sequences, under 12% of them singletons; the top ten hold about a tenth. These data belong to a study of identical twins. The CDR3 is 18 residues long. The germline V gene has CDR1 SGHNT and CDR2 YYREEE (reference sequence). V lost 0 bases to trimming and J lost 4 bases; unmatched junction nucleotides: 11. This clonotype was sampled from a man aged 50 to 60 in good health. The chain joins TRBV5-4 to TRBJ2-7; 12 bases align to TRBD2. The sample comprised memory T cells sorted from blood. CDR3 bases: TGTGCCAGCAGCTTGGACCCCGGCACTAGCGGGAGGATTTACGAGCAGTACTTC. Protein sequence: CASSLDPGTSGRIYEQYF.